Detailed here is one T cell receptor beta chain. The antigen is undetermined. The entry originates in a study of memory CD4+ T cells and cytomegalovirus serostatus. Overall study results and limits: Of 150 to 200 reported CMV TCRbeta sequences, about 70 were found in memory CD4+ repertoires. Repertoires predicted CMV serostatus with median bootstrapped AUC of approximately 0.94.

The sort gate was single viable CD3+CD4+CD8-CD45RO+ cells for memory CD4+ T cells. Serostatus was set by detecting CMV pp150, pp28, p38, p52 IgG. After thawing, CD4+ T cells were positively selected. Between the trimmed V and J ends, which lost 4 bases and 3 bases, there was a span of 23 bases. The CDR3 is 18 residues long. CDR1 SEHNR and CDR2 FQNEAQ come from the germline V gene (reference sequence). TCRdb's copy holds only in-frame clones and misses some; the assay was immunoSEQ multiplex PCR. The table records over 65,000 clones, roughly 78% of them present only once. Material: memory CD4+ T cells from blood. This chain joins TRBV7-9 and TRBJ2-3; possibly TRBD1 for D (6 bases). The source is an adult in good health and CMV-seropositive. CDR3 protein: CASSWPLRGRGVTDTQYF. CDR3 in DNA: TGTGCCAGCAGCTGGCCCCTCAGGGGACGGGGCGTGACAGATACGCAGTATTTT.